Sequencing of this TCR beta chain was carried out in a study of blood T cell repertoires in COVID-19. Study overall: Samples came from the United States, Italy and Spain, spanning acute and convalescent COVID-19.

The germline V and J ends were trimmed by 3 bases and 6 bases, with 15 bases remaining between them. The CDR3 is made up of 16 amino acids. Germline lookup yields CDR1 SGHTA and CDR2 FQGNSA. In the source study's methods: Amplification from reference gene primers served as the basis for estimated nucleated cell counts. The table came from immunoSEQ multiplex PCR; TCRdb's copy has only in-frame clones and leaves some out. The V and J calls and clone size were taken over from that table, and D and trimming were inferred from the DNA. The sample has 250,000 or so clones; about 90% are singletons. This sequence originates from a woman aged 55 to 70 with acute or convalescent COVID-19. Input material: peripheral blood. V is TRBV7-2 and J is TRBJ1-6, with D tentatively TRBD1 (6 bases). This CDR3 is CASSFPGTQSNSPLHF. As DNA, the CDR3 is TGTGCCAGCAGCTTCCCCGGGACACAGTCTAATTCACCCCTCCACTTT. The entire variable domain, with the rest obtained from reference TRBV7-2 and TRBJ1-6, is as follows: GAGVSQSPSNKVTEKGKDVELRCDPISGHTALYWYRQSLGQGLEFLIYFQGNSAPDKSGLPSDRFSAERTGGSVSTLTIQRTQQEDSAVYLCASSFPGTQSNSPLHFGNGTRLTVT.